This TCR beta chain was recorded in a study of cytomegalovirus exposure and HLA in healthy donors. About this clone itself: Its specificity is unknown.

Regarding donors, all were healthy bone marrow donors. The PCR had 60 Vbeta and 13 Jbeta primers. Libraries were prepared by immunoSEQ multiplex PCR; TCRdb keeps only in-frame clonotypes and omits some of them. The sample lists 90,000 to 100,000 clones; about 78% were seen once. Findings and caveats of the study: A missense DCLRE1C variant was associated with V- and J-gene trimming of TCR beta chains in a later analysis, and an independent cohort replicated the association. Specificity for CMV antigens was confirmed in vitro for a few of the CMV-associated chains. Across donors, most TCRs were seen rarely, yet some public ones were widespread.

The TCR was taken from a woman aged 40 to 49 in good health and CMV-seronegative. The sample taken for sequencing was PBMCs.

CDR3: CASSVGVYQETQYF. In DNA, the CDR3 is TGTGCCAGCAGCGTAGGAGTCTATCAAGAGACCCAGTACTTC. The rearrangement uses TRBV9 and TRBJ2-5; D uncertain. The CDR3 covers 14 residues. Germline lookup yields CDR1 SGDLS and CDR2 YYNGEE. Trimming took off 0 bases at V and 2 bases at J, with 8 bases between the two ends.